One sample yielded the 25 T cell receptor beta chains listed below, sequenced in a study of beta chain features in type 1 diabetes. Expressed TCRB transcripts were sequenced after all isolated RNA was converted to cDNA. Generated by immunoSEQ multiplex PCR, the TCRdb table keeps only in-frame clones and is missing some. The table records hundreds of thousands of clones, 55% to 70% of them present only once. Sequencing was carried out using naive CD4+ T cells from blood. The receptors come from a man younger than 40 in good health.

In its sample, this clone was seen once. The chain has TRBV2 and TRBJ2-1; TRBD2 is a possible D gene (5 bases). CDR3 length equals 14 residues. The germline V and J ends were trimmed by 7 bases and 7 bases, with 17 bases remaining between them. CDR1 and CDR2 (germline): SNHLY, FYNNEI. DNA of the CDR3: TGTGCCAGCACAGGTGGACTGAGAAGTAATGAGCAGTTCTTC. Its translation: CASTGGLRSNEQFF. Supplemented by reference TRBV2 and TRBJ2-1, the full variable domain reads EPEVTQTPSHQVTQMGQEVILRCVPISNHLYFYWYRQILGQKVEFLVSFYNNEISEKSEIFDDQFSVERPDGSNFTLKIRSTKLEDSAMYFCASTGGLRSNEQFFGPGTRLTVL.

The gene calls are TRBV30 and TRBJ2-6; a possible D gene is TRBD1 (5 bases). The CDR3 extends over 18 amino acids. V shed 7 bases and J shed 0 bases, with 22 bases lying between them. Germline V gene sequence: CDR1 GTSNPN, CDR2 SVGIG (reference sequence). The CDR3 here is CAFSPGRKRGSGANVLTF. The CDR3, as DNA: TGTGCCTTCTCACCCGGACGTAAAAGGGGCTCTGGGGCCAACGTCCTGACTTTC.

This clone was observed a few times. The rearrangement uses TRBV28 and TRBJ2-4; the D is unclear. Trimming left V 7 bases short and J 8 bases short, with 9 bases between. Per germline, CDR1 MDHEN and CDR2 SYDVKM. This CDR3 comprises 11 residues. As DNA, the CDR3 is TGTGCCAGCACGGACGCGGACATTCAGTACTTC. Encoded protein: CASTDADIQYF.

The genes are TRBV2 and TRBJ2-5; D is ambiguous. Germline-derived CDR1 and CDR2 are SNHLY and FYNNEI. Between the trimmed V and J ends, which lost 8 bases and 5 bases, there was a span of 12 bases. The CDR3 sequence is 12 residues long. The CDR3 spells CASRPVRETQYF. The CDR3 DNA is TGTGCCAGCCGGCCGGTTCGGGAGACCCAGTACTTC.

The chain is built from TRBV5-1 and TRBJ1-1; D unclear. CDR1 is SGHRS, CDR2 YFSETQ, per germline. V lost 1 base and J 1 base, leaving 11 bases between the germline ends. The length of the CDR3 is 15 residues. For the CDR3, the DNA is TGCGCCAGCAGCTTGCCGCAAGAGGGGAACACTGAAGCTTTCTTT. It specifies CASSLPQEGNTEAFF.

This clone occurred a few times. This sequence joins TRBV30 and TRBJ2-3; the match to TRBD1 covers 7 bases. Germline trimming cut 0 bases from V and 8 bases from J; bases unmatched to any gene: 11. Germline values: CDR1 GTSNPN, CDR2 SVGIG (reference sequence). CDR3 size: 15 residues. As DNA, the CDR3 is TGTGCCTGGAGTGTGAACAGGGGTCCCCCCGCTACGCAGTATTTT. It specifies CAWSVNRGPPATQYF.

CDR3 DNA: TGTGCCAGCAGCGTAGGAGGGGCCTATGGCTACACCTTC. This translates into CASSVGGAYGYTF. V gene TRBV9 combines with J gene TRBJ1-2, with D perhaps matching TRBD1 (5 bases). V gave up 0 bases and J gave up 4 bases, with 7 bases separating them. Germline values: CDR1 SGDLS, CDR2 YYNGEE. This CDR3 region has 13 residues.

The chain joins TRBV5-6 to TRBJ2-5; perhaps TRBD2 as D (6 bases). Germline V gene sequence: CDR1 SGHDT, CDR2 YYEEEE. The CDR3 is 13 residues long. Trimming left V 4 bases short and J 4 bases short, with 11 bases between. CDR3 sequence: CASSPGLGETQYF. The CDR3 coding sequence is TGTGCCAGCAGCCCGGGACTTGGAGAGACCCAGTACTTC.

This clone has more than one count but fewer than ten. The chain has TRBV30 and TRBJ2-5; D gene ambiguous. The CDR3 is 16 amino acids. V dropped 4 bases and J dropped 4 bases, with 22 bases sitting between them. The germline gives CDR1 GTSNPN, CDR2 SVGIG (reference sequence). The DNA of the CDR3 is TGTGCCTGGAACGTAGGTCCGGGCAGGCGCCCAGAGACCCAGTACTTC. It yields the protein CAWNVGPGRRPETQYF.

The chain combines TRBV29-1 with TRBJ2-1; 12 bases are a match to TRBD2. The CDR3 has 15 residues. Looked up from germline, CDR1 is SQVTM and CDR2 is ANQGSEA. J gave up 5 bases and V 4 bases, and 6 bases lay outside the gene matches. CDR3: CSVGQRLAGDNEQFF. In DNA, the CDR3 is TGCAGCGTTGGGCAGCGACTAGCGGGAGACAATGAGCAGTTCTTC.

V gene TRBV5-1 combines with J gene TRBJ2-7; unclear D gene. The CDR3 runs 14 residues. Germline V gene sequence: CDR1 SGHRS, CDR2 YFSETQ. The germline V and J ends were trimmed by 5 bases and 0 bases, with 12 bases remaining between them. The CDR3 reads CASRQQTGSYEQYF. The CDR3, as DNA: TGCGCCAGCAGACAACAGACTGGCTCCTACGAGCAGTACTTC.

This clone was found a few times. The chain's CDR3 is CASSSQGAGTDTQYF. CDR3 coding DNA: TGTGCCAGCAGCTCACAGGGGGCCGGCACAGATACGCAGTATTTT. The chain has TRBV11-1 and TRBJ2-3; 9 nucleotides line up with TRBD1. J lost 1 base, V lost 4 bases, and 3 bases had no gene match. Germline CDR1 and CDR2: SGHAT and FQDESV (reference sequence). The CDR3 spans 15 residues.

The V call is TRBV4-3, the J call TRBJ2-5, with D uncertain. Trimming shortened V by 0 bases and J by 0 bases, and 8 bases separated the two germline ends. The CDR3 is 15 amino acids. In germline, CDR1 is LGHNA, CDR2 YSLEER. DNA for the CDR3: TGCGCCAGCAGCCAAGATCTCTGGAACCAAGAGACCCAGTACTTC. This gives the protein CASSQDLWNQETQYF.

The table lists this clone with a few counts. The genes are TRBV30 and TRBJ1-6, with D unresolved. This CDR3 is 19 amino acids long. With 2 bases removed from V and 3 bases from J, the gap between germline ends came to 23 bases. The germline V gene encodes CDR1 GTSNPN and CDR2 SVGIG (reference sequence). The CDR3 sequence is CAWSSPNNGLGSYNSPLHF. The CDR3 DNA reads TGTGCCTGGAGTTCCCCGAACAACGGCTTGGGCAGCTATAATTCACCCCTCCACTTT.

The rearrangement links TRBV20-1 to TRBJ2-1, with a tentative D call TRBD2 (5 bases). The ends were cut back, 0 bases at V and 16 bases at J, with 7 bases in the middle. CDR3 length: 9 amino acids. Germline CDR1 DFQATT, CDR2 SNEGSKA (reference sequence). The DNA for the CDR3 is TGCAGTGCTAGAGATCGGACTTTCTTC. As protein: CSARDRTFF.

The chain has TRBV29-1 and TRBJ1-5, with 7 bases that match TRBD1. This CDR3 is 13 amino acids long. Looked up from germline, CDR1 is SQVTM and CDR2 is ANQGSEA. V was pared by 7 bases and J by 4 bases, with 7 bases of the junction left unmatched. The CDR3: CSARQGANQPQHF. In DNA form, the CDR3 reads TGCAGCGCAAGACAGGGCGCGAATCAGCCCCAGCATTTT.

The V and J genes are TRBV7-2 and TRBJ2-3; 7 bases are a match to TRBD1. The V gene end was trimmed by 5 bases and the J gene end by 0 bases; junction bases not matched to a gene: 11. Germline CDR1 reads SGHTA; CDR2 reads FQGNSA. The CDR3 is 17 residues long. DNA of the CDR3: TGTGCCAGCAGCCCCGGGATGGGACAGTTTAGCACAGATACGCAGTATTTT. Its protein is CASSPGMGQFSTDTQYF.

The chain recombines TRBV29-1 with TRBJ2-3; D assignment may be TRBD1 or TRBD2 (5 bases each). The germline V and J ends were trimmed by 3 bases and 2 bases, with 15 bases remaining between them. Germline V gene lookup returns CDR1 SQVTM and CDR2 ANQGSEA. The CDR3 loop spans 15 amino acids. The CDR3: CSVEIPRGDTDTQYF. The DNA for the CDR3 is TGCAGCGTTGAGATACCCCGAGGGGACACAGATACGCAGTATTTT.

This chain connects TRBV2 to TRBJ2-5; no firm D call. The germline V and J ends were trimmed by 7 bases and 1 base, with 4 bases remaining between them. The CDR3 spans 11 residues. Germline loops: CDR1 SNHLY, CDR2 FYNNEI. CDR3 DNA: TGTGCCAGCAAGAGCCAAGAGACCCAGTACTTC. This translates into CASKSQETQYF.

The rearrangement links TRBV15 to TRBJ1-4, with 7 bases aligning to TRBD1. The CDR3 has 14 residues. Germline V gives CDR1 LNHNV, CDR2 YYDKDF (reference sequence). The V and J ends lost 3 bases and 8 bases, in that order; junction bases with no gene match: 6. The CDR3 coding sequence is TGTGCCACCAGCAGGAGGGGGCGGGGAGAAAAACTGTTTTTT. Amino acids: CATSRRGRGEKLFF.

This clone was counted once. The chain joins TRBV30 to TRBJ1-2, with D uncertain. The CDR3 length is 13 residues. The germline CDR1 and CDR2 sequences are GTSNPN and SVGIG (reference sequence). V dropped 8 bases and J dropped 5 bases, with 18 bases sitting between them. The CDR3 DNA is TGTGCCCTCTCGCCGGCCGAAGGTTATGGCTACACCTTC. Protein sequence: CALSPAEGYGYTF.

The CDR3 spells CASSVLSGSSYNEQFF. The DNA of the CDR3 is TGTGCCAGCAGCGTTCTTAGCGGTAGCTCCTACAATGAGCAGTTCTTC. The chain is built from TRBV9 and TRBJ2-1, with D maybe TRBD2 (6 bases). Trimming pared 2 bases from V and 0 bases from J, leaving 12 bases between. Germline V lookup: CDR1 SGDLS, CDR2 YYNGEE. This CDR3 comprises 16 residues.

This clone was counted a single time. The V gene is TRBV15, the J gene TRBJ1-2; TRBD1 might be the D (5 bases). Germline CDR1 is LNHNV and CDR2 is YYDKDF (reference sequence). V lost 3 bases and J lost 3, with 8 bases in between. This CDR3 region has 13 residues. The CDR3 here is CATSRQGDYGYTF. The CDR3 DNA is TGTGCCACCAGCAGGCAGGGAGACTATGGCTACACCTTC.

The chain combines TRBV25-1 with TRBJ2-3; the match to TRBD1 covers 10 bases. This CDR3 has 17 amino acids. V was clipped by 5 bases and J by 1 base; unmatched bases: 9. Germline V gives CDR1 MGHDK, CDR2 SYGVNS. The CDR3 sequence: CASSPVMGTGGTDTQYF. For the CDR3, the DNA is TGTGCCAGCAGTCCCGTGATGGGGACAGGGGGCACAGATACGCAGTATTTT.

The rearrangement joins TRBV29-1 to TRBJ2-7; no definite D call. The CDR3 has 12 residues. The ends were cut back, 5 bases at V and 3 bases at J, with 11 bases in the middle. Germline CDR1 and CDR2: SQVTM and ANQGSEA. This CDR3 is CSVWAGRYEQYF. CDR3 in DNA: TGCAGCGTTTGGGCTGGGCGCTACGAGCAGTACTTC.